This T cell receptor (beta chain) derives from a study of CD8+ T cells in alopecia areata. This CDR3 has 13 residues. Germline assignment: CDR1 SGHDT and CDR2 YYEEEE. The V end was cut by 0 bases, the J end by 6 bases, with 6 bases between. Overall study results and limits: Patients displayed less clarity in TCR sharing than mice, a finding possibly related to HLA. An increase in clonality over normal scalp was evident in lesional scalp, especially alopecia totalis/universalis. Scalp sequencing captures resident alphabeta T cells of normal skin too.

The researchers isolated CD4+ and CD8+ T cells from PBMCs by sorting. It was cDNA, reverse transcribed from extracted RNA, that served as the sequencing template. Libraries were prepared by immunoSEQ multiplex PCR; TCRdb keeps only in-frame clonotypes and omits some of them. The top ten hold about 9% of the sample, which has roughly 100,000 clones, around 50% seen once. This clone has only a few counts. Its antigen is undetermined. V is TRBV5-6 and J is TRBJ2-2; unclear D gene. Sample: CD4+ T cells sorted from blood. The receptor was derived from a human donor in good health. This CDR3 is CASSLGVPGELFF. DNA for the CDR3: TGTGCCAGCAGCTTGGGAGTCCCCGGGGAGCTGTTTTTT.